This T cell receptor (beta chain) is from a study of CD8 T cells in Susac syndrome. Germline trimming cut 4 bases from V and 4 bases from J; bases unmatched to any gene: 5. CDR1 DFQATT and CDR2 SNEGSKA come from the germline V gene (reference sequence). The length of the CDR3 is 13 residues. Sequencing of TCR beta was performed on blood CD8+ and CD4+ T cells. RNA totalling roughly 0.5 to 1 ug underwent reverse transcription with random hexamers. The immunoSEQ assay covered 54 Vbeta and 13 Jbeta segments for CDR3. TCRdb used MiXCR to reprocess the immunoSEQ multiplex PCR reads, holding one entry per CDR3 protein. The sample contains around 150,000 distinct CDR3 sequences, around 95% of which appear only once.

Sequencing was performed on CD4+ T cells from PBMCs. The sequence derives from a human donor in good health. The J gene is TRBJ2-3, the V gene TRBV20-1, with TRBD1 matching 7 bases. The CDR3 loop is CSATDRWSDTQYF. CDR3 nucleotide sequence: TGCAGTGCTACGGACAGGTGGTCAGATACGCAGTATTTT.